This T cell receptor (beta chain) was obtained from a study of shared clonotypes between healthy human individuals. Study at large: A couple of women and a few men aged 18 to 49 made up the donors. CD8 memory received one plate per donor, CD8 naive two, CD4 memory three and CD4 naive three.

V dropped 5 bases and J dropped 5; count of bases not matched to a gene: 13. From germline, CDR1 is LNHNV and CDR2 YYDKDF (reference sequence). The CDR3 extends over 16 amino acids. Turning to this clone: Its antigen is currently unknown.

Every subset had its genomic DNA shared out evenly among several immunoSEQ plates. TCRdb's table, derived via immunoSEQ multiplex PCR, lists solely in-frame clones and lacks some. Of roughly 650,000 clones listed, roughly 95% are singletons. Study results and caveats: Non-shared clonotypes had lower generation probabilities than clonotypes shared by all four sorted-subset donors.

Naive CD8 cells lacked CD45RO, underwent positive selection for CCR7 and left out terminally differentiated effector memory CD45RA+ cells. The sequencing sample was made of naive CD8+ T cells sorted from blood. The chain uses TRBV15 and TRBJ2-5; 8 positions match TRBD1. This sequence originates from a woman in her thirties in good health. The CDR3 here is CATSDPRGRREETQYF. CDR3 DNA: TGTGCCACCAGCGACCCCAGGGGGCGCCGAGAGGAGACCCAGTACTTC.